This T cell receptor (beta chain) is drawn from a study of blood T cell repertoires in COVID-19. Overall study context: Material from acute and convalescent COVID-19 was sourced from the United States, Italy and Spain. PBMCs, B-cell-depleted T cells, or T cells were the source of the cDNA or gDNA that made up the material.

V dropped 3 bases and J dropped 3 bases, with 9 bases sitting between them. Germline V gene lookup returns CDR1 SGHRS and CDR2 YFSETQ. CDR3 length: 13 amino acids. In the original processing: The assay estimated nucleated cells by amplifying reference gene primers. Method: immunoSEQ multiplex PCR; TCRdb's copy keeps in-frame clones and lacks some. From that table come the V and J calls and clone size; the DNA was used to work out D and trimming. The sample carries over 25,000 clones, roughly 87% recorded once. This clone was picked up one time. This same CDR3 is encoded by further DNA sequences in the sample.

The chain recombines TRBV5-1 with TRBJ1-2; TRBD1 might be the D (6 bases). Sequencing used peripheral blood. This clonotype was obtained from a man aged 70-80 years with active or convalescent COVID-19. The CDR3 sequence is CASSSQGDYGYTF. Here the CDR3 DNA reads TGCGCCAGCAGCTCACAGGGTGACTATGGCTACACCTTC.